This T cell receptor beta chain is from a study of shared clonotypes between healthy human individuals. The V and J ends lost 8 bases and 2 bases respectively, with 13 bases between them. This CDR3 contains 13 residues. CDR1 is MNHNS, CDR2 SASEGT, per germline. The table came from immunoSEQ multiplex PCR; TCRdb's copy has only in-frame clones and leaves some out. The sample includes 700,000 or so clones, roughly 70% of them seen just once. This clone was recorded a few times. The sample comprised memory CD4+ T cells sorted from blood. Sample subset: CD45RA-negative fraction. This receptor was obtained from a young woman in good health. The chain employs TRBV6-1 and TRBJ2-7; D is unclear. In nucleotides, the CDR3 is TGTGCCAGCCGCGCGTCTGCAACCTACGAGCAGTACTTC. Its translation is CASRASATYEQYF.